This T cell receptor beta chain was identified in a study of T cell changes during pregnancy in multiple sclerosis (dated by TCRdb to 2018 to 2020). Background for the entire study: The study looked at changes in the T cell repertoire across pregnancy in women with multiple sclerosis.

Library preparation used the immunoSEQ multiplex PCR assay. Imported from immuneACCESS, the table was reduced by TCRdb to in-frame sequences with V and J called. These copies leave out some clones; in studies compared against another copy, an unresolved V gene accounts for under half, and the cause of the remainder is not known. Present in this sample are about 67,000 clones, roughly 92% of which were seen just once. The top ten hold almost 1.5% of the sample. The germline V gene (reference sequence) yields LNHDA for CDR1 and SQIVND for CDR2. At the junction V is shortened by 4 bases and J by 2 bases; bases outside the gene matches: 6. The CDR3 measures 16 amino acids from cysteine to phenylalanine. Left in the record is the CDR3 DNA by itself, 48 bases read in frame from the first base. As regards this clone: Its specific antigen is unknown. Base qualities are not provided; no much larger clone lies one nucleotide away.

The TCR comes from a female donor with multiple sclerosis, enrolled in a pregnancy study. The material was peripheral blood, obtained in the second trimester of pregnancy. The rearranged chain carries TRBV19 and TRBJ2-2, with 8 middle bases fitting TRBD1. CDR3 loop: CASSTGQGVNTGELFF. The DNA is as follows: TGTGCCAGTAGTACCGGACAGGGAGTTAACACCGGGGAGCTGTTTTTT.